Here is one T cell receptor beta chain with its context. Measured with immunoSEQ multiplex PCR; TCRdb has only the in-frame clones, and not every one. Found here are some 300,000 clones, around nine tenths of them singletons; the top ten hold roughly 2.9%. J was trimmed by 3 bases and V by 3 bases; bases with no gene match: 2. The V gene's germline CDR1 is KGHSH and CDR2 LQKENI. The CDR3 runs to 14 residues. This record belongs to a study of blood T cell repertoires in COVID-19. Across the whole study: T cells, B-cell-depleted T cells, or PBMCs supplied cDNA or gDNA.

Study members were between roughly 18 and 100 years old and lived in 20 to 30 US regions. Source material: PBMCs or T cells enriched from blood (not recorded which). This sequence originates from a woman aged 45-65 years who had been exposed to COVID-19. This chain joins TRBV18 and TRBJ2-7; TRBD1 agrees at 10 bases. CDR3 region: CASSPGQGVYEQYF. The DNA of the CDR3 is TGTGCCAGCTCACCCGGACAGGGGGTCTACGAGCAGTACTTC.